The 23 T cell receptor beta chains reported below all come from one sample, sequenced in a study of response to subunit inactivated influenza vaccine. MiXCR, run by TCRdb on the RT-PCR reads, gives a single entry per CDR3 protein. The sample has about 310,000 distinct CDR3 sequences, around a fifth seen once; the top ten hold about 9.4%. The input for sequencing was PBMCs from blood, taken about 20 months after vaccination. Receptor source: a man aged 50 to 69 who received an inactivated influenza vaccine.

There are a few counts of this clonotype. V and J are TRBV20-1 and TRBJ1-5; TRBD1 matches 9 bases. The V gene end was trimmed by 5 bases and the J gene end by 4 bases; junction bases not matched to a gene: 0. CDR1 and CDR2 (germline): DFQATT, SNEGSKA (reference sequence). This CDR3 is built from 12 residues. The CDR3 DNA reads TGCAGTGCTGGACAGGGGAATCAGCCCCAGCATTTT. As protein: CSAGQGNQPQHF.

This clonotype was counted only a few times. The rearrangement joins TRBV28 to TRBJ2-1; D uncertain. The CDR3 totals 17 residues. Trimming took 1 base from V and 0 from J, leaving 13 bases between them. Germline assignment: CDR1 MDHEN and CDR2 SYDVKM. The DNA for the CDR3 is TGTGCCAGCAGTTTATTCTGGCAGCTAAGCTCCTACAATGAGCAGTTCTTC. It encodes CASSLFWQLSSYNEQFF.

This clonotype was picked up a small number of times. The chain employs TRBV7-2 and TRBJ1-1; a weak D match, TRBD1 (5 bases). The V and J ends lost 5 bases and 3 bases respectively, with 16 bases between them. The CDR3 runs 15 residues. Germline CDR1 reads SGHTA; CDR2 reads FQGNSA. As DNA, the CDR3 is TGTGCCAGCAGCGCCGGCTGGCAGGGCTACACTGAAGCTTTCTTT. It translates to CASSAGWQGYTEAFF.

In this sample, this clonotype turned up many times. CDR3 loop: CSANDGYGYTF. CDR3 DNA: TGCAGTGCTAACGACGGCTATGGCTACACCTTC. The chain combines TRBV20-1 with TRBJ1-2; D unclear. This CDR3 region has 11 residues. Trimming left V 4 bases short and J 4 bases short, with 7 bases between. Germline assignment: CDR1 DFQATT and CDR2 SNEGSKA (reference sequence).

This clonotype showed up just a few times. The gene calls are TRBV7-2 and TRBJ1-6, with D perhaps TRBD1 (5 bases). The CDR3 spans 14 residues. Germline CDR1 is SGHTA and CDR2 is FQGNSA. V shed 3 bases and J shed 13 bases, with 16 bases lying between them. CDR3 protein: CASSFRGTEAPLHF. Here the CDR3 DNA reads TGTGCCAGCAGCTTCAGAGGGACCGAGGCGCCCCTCCACTTT.

This clonotype was recorded a few times. The chain uses TRBV21-1 and TRBJ1-5; the table's D call, TRBD1, has no DNA check behind it. TRBV21-1 is flagged as a pseudogene. There are 16 residues in the CDR3. The CDR3 spells CASSKVEWGRNQPQHF. The CDR3 DNA follows: TGTGCCAGCAGCAAAGTGGAATGGGGCCGCAATCAGCCCCAGCATTTT.

This rearrangement joins TRBV20-1 to TRBJ1-2, with 10 bases fitting TRBD1. V was clipped by 5 bases and J by 4 bases; unmatched bases: 10. CDR3 size: 15 residues. The germline CDR1 and CDR2 sequences are DFQATT and SNEGSKA (reference sequence). CDR3: CSAGPTGGPPYGYTF. In DNA, the CDR3 is TGCAGTGCTGGGCCGACAGGGGGCCCTCCCTATGGCTACACCTTC.

This clonotype was counted many times. The chain uses TRBV18 and TRBJ1-5; no clear D. The CDR3 has 13 amino acids. Trimming took 8 bases from V and 5 from J, leaving 13 bases between them. The V gene's germline CDR1 is KGHSH and CDR2 LQKENI. The CDR3, as DNA: TGTGCCAGCAGCCCTAGTCGAGATCAGCCCCAGCATTTT. Translation: CASSPSRDQPQHF.

This clonotype was detected only a few times. V gene TRBV6-1 combines with J gene TRBJ2-7; 11 nucleotides align to TRBD2. CDR3 length: 19 amino acids. J gave up 0 bases and V 6 bases, and 16 bases lay outside the gene matches. Germline CDR1 and CDR2: MNHNS and SASEGT. The CDR3 sequence: CASRPRRRTSGLSSYEQYF. DNA for the CDR3: TGTGCCAGCAGGCCACGAAGACGGACTAGCGGGTTGAGCTCCTACGAGCAGTACTTC.

V and J are TRBV4-3 and TRBJ1-2; the match to TRBD1 covers 10 bases. The V gene's germline CDR1 is LGHNA and CDR2 YSLEER. The length of the CDR3 is 17 residues. Trimming cost V 4 bases and J 8 bases; bases outside gene matches: 16. CDR3: CASSPNPGQGFSGGYTF. The DNA of the CDR3 is TGCGCCAGCAGCCCTAACCCGGGACAGGGGTTTTCGGGGGGCTACACCTTC.

The chain has TRBV5-8 and TRBJ1-3; 7 bases fit TRBD1. The V and J ends lost 4 bases and 0 bases, in that order; junction bases with no gene match: 7. This CDR3 region has 16 residues. Germline CDR1 is SGHTS and CDR2 is YDEGEE. This chain's CDR3 is CASSLMGQLSGNTIYF. The CDR3 DNA reads TGTGCCAGCAGCCTGATGGGACAGCTCTCTGGAAACACCATATATTTT.

This clonotype was seen many times. The chain couples TRBV20-1 to TRBJ1-1; a possible D gene is TRBD1 (5 bases). CDR3 size: 14 residues. Germline values: CDR1 DFQATT, CDR2 SNEGSKA (reference sequence). Trimming took off 3 bases at V and 0 bases at J, with 11 bases between the two ends. DNA for the CDR3: TGCAGTGCTAGTGGTAGGGGAGTGAACACTGAAGCTTTCTTT. This gives the protein CSASGRGVNTEAFF.

In the case of this clonotype: The junction departs from the called germline gene at one end, perhaps through a read error. V is TRBV3-1 and J is TRBJ2-7; D is possibly TRBD1 (5 bases). This CDR3 spans 13 amino acids. CDR1 LGHDT and CDR2 YNNKEL come from the germline V gene (reference sequence). In DNA, the CDR3 is TGTGCCAGCAGCCAAGATCCCGACAGCGAGCGGTACTTC. This encodes CASSQDPDSERYF.

The genes are TRBV2 and TRBJ2-2; D is unclear. This CDR3 comprises 13 residues. Germline CDR1 reads SNHLY; CDR2 reads FYNNEI. V was shortened by 4 bases and J by 8 bases, with 11 bases between the two germline ends. The chain's CDR3 is CASSGRSGGELFF. The CDR3 DNA reads as TGTGCCAGCAGTGGTCGCTCGGGTGGGGAGCTGTTTTTT.

This clonotype appeared a few times. The CDR3 bases are TGTGCCAGCAGTATACAGGGGGCGTTGAACACTGAAGCTTTCTTT. This codes for CASSIQGALNTEAFF. This chain joins TRBV6-2 or TRBV6-3 and TRBJ1-1; 9 bases agree with TRBD1. Germline trimming cut 5 bases from V and 0 bases from J; bases unmatched to any gene: 4. Germline CDR1 and CDR2: MNHEY and SVGEGT. The CDR3 runs to 15 residues.

This clonotype was observed a handful of times. The V and J genes are TRBV6-5 and TRBJ1-2; 8 positions agree with TRBD1. The length of the CDR3 is 14 residues. Germline V gives CDR1 MNHEY, CDR2 SVGAGI. Trimming at V came to 0 bases and at J to 6 bases, leaving 3 bases not matched to a gene. CDR3 sequence reads: CASSYSWTGNGYTF. Here the CDR3 DNA reads TGTGCCAGCAGTTACTCCTGGACAGGGAATGGCTACACCTTC.

This clonotype has more than one count but fewer than ten. The CDR3 coding sequence is TGTGCCACCAGCAGAGATCTTCGGGGCTACTATGGCTACACCTTC. Translation gives CATSRDLRGYYGYTF. V usage is TRBV15 and J usage is TRBJ1-2, with D possibly matching TRBD1 (5 bases). The CDR3 covers 15 residues. Trimming left V 0 bases short and J 3 bases short, with 11 bases between. Germline-derived CDR1 and CDR2 are LNHNV and YYDKDF (reference sequence).

This clonotype was seen only a few times. V gene TRBV11-2 combines with J gene TRBJ2-7; possible D gene TRBD1, 5 bases. The germline V gene has CDR1 SGHAT and CDR2 FQNNGV. The CDR3 covers 15 residues. The ends were cut back, 1 base at V and 0 bases at J, with 10 bases in the middle. The CDR3 DNA follows: TGTGCCAGCAGCTTAGGGGGCCTGGACTCCTACGAGCAGTACTTC. Translation: CASSLGGLDSYEQYF.

This clonotype was recorded a few times. This chain uses TRBV5-1 with TRBJ2-2; D is uncertain. Deletions cut 4 bases from V and 3 bases from J, with 13 bases between. The CDR3 runs to 15 residues. The germline gives CDR1 SGHRS, CDR2 YFSETQ. This chain's CDR3 is CASSPSLSDTGELFF. The CDR3 DNA reads TGCGCCAGCAGCCCCTCTCTTTCAGACACCGGGGAGCTGTTTTTT.

This clonotype has ten or more counts. The genes are TRBV20-1 and TRBJ1-1; D may be TRBD1 (6 bases). The CDR3 totals 13 residues. Germline CDR1 is DFQATT and CDR2 is SNEGSKA (reference sequence). With 3 bases removed from V and 7 bases from J, the gap between germline ends came to 15 bases. For the CDR3, the DNA is TGCAGTGCTAGCTCCCAGGGGTTTGGTGAAGCTTTCTTT. Its protein product is CSASSQGFGEAFF.

V is TRBV18 and J is TRBJ2-1; D is possibly TRBD1 (5 bases). V lost 2 bases and J lost 6, with 11 bases in between. Per the germline V gene, CDR1 is KGHSH and CDR2 is LQKENI. This CDR3 contains 14 residues. In DNA, the CDR3 is TGTGCCAGCTCACCAAAACACAGGAGCAATGAGCAGTTCTTC. Translating gives CASSPKHRSNEQFF.

V gene TRBV7-8 combines with J gene TRBJ1-2; no reliable D call. The CDR3 totals 13 residues. V lost 1 base, J lost 8 bases, and 11 bases lay in between. Germline V gene lookup returns CDR1 SGHVS and CDR2 FQNEAQ. The DNA for the CDR3 is TGTGCCAGCAGCTTAGGAAGGGTATTAGGCTACACCTTC. Its translation: CASSLGRVLGYTF.

A few counts support this clonotype. The chain uses TRBV7-2 and TRBJ1-2; the D is unclear. The CDR3 has 15 amino acids. V was trimmed by 1 base and J by 0 bases, leaving 9 bases between them. CDR1 SGHTA and CDR2 FQGNSA come from the germline V gene. CDR3 sequence reads: CASSLVYGANYGYTF. CDR3 coding DNA: TGTGCCAGCAGCTTAGTATACGGAGCTAACTATGGCTACACCTTC.